This T cell receptor (beta chain) was recovered during a study of regulatory T cells in long-lasting Graves disease. General study results and limits: Those with persistent disease had in common more public clonotypes (about 2,500) than new patients (approximately 1,000).

This clonotype was observed a few times. Its antigen is undetermined. CDR3-region Arm-PCR and iRepertoire HTBI primers produced the TCR beta libraries. TCRdb reanalysed the multiplex PCR reads using MiXCR and keeps one entry per CDR3 protein. The sample has a few hundred thousand distinct CDR3 sequences; 16% are singletons. Time point here: newly diagnosed GD, antithyroid drugs for less than 3 months. Extracted PBMC RNA gave rise to the TCR library. Patients came through an endocrinology department, and that department was in Xi'an, China. The same data also contributed to another study, on T cells in Graves' hyperthyroidism and ophthalmopathy. That paper states: When ophthalmopathy did not progress within 18 months, Graves' hyperthyroidism was considered stable.

The TCR sequence derives from a man aged 35 to 55 with Graves disease. Sample: peripheral blood mononuclear cells (PBMCs), taken at new diagnosis, from a patient treated with antithyroid drugs.

In nucleotides, the CDR3 is TGCAGCGTTGAAGACAGGGGCGTTTACGAGCAGTACTTC. Its translation is CSVEDRGVYEQYF. The genes are TRBV29-1 and TRBJ2-7; the D gene is possibly TRBD1 (6 bases). This CDR3 is built from 13 residues. Germline CDR1 SQVTM, CDR2 ANQGSEA. V lost 0 bases, J lost 4 bases, and 10 bases lay in between.